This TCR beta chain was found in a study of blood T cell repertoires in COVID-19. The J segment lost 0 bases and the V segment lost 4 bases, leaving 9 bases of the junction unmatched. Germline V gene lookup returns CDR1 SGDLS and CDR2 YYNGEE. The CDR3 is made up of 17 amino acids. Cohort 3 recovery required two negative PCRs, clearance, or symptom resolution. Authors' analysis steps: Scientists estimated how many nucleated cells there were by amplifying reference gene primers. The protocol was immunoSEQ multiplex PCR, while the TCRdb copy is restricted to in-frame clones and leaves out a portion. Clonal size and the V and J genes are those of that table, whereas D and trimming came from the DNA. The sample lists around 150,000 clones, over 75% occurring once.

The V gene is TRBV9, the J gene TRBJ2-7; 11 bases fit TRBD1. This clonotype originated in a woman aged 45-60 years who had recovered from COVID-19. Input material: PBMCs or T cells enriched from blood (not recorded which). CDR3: CASSPALGTGGSYEQYF. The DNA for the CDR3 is TGTGCCAGCAGCCCCGCCCTGGGGACAGGGGGCTCCTACGAGCAGTACTTC.